This TCR beta chain originates from a study of blood T cells in healthy people across ages. The CDR3 consists of 14 residues. Germline V gene sequence: CDR1 MNHEY, CDR2 SMNVEV (reference sequence). The V gene lost 0 bases and the J gene lost 0 bases, with 2 bases spanning the gap. Primers used in a second PCR of about 6 to 12 cycles were a sample-barcoded 5' primer and a J-beta primer mix. TCRdb re-called the 5' RACE reads through MiXCR, storing one row per CDR3 protein. The sample includes 750,000 to 850,000 distinct CDR3 sequences, approximately 25% of them seen just once. Total RNA amounts of at least 6 micrograms were extracted per sample. These data are also associated with another study on T cells of mothers and their children.

The TCR comes from a boy between 5 and 17 years old in good health. Sequencing was done on a sample of blood. The chain carries TRBV27 and TRBJ2-2; unclear D gene. In nucleotides, the CDR3 is TGTGCCAGCAGTTTATCTGCGAACACCGGGGAGCTGTTTTTT. Translating gives CASSLSANTGELFF.